The 12 T cell receptor beta chains listed next were all sequenced from one sample in a study of PD-1 blockade in classical Hodgkin lymphoma. The time point denotes: newly diagnosed, previously untreated cHL patient sample. Magnetic depletion of unwanted cells isolated CD4+ T cells from thawed PBMCs. TCRdb's copy holds only in-frame clones and misses some; the assay was immunoSEQ multiplex PCR. Of about 15,000 clones in the sample, about 86% were seen once. Material: CD4+ T cells from blood. These receptors were obtained from a human donor with classical Hodgkin lymphoma.

The chain links TRBV28 to TRBJ2-1; 10 bases fit TRBD2. The CDR3 covers 16 residues. Trimming took 5 bases from V and 7 from J; bases not matched to a gene: 11. Germline CDR1 reads MDHEN; CDR2 reads SYDVKM. CDR3 in DNA: TGTGCCAGCAGTCCCAGTTGGAAAGCGGGAGGGAATGAGCAGTTCTTC. It yields the protein CASSPSWKAGGNEQFF.

This clone was counted a few times. The CDR3 DNA follows: TGTGCCTGGAGACCAATGGGGGTGTCTGAAGCTTTCTTT. This codes for CAWRPMGVSEAFF. The V call is TRBV30, the J call TRBJ1-1; D might be TRBD1 (5 bases). The CDR3 contains 13 residues. Trimming left V 3 bases short and J 6 bases short, with 14 bases between. CDR1 is GTSNPN and CDR2 is SVGIG in the germline V gene (reference sequence).

V usage is TRBV4-3 and J usage is TRBJ2-3; 8 bases fit TRBD2. Looked up from germline, CDR1 is LGHNA and CDR2 is YSLEER. V lost 0 bases, J lost 14 bases, and 7 bases stayed unmatched. The CDR3 is 13 amino acids. The CDR3: CASSQDSGMIRYF. For the CDR3, the DNA is TGCGCCAGCAGCCAAGATAGCGGGATGATTCGGTATTTT.

This chain connects TRBV5-1 to TRBJ1-4; maybe TRBD1 (6 bases). Trimming shortened V by 2 bases and J by 3 bases, and 11 bases separated the two germline ends. CDR3 length: 15 residues. The germline V gene has CDR1 SGHRS and CDR2 YFSETQ. CDR3 nucleotides: TGCGCCAGCAGCTTCAGGGGTGACTCTAATGAAAAACTGTTTTTT. Residues: CASSFRGDSNEKLFF.

V and J are TRBV6-1 and TRBJ2-3, with D tentatively TRBD1 or TRBD2 (5 bases each). Germline CDR1 is MNHNS and CDR2 is SASEGT. This CDR3 region has 15 residues. V was pared by 6 bases and J by 0 bases, with 13 bases between. The CDR3 here is CASRDPGTSTDTQYF. CDR3 in DNA: TGTGCCAGCAGGGACCCCGGGACGAGCACAGATACGCAGTATTTT.

The chain employs TRBV12-5 and TRBJ2-3; D gene unclear. The CDR3 loop spans 14 amino acids. Germline CDR1 reads LGHNT; CDR2 reads FRNRAP. The V gene lost 4 bases and the J gene lost 3 bases, with 11 bases spanning the gap. The CDR3 loop is CASGYTAATDTQYF. The CDR3 DNA sequence: TGTGCTAGTGGTTACACGGCAGCTACAGATACGCAGTATTTT.

The chain recombines TRBV28 with TRBJ2-3; 8 nucleotides agree with TRBD1. Germline V gene lookup returns CDR1 MDHEN and CDR2 SYDVKM. The CDR3 is 17 residues long. J gave up 2 bases and V 4 bases, and 11 bases lay outside the gene matches. The CDR3: CASSYPRLDRVTDTQYF. The CDR3 region has the DNA TGTGCCAGCAGTTACCCCCGCTTGGACAGGGTCACAGATACGCAGTATTTT.

The chain joins TRBV5-1 to TRBJ2-7; weak D call: TRBD2 (5 bases). The CDR3 runs 12 residues. The V end was cut by 0 bases, the J end by 12 bases, with 13 bases between. Germline values: CDR1 SGHRS, CDR2 YFSETQ. For the CDR3, the DNA is TGCGCCAGCAGCTTGGGTGTAGAAAGCGGGTACTTC. It yields the protein CASSLGVESGYF.

The chain couples TRBV28 to TRBJ2-7, with 9 bases aligning to TRBD1. The germline V gene has CDR1 MDHEN and CDR2 SYDVKM. V lost 4 bases and J lost 6; bases outside the gene matches: 16. The CDR3 has 17 residues. The CDR3 DNA is TGTGCCAGCAGTTCGCTTTGGGGGTTGACAGGGGGAATCGAGCAGTACTTC. Amino acid sequence: CASSSLWGLTGGIEQYF. Full variable domain (missing parts from reference TRBV28 and TRBJ2-7): DVKVTQSSRYLVKRTGEKVFLECVQDMDHENMFWYRQDPGLGLRLIYFSYDVKMKEKGDIPEGYSVSREKKERFSLILESASTNQTSMYLCASSSLWGLTGGIEQYFGPGTRLTVT.

The rearrangement links TRBV27 to TRBJ2-6; 10 positions match TRBD1. Germline V gene sequence: CDR1 MNHEY, CDR2 SMNVEV (reference sequence). J lost 2 bases, V lost 4 bases, and 2 bases had no gene match. There are 16 residues in the CDR3. For the CDR3, the DNA is TGTGCCAGCAGTTCCGGGACAGGGGCTGGGGCCAACGTCCTGACTTTC. Amino acids: CASSSGTGAGANVLTF.

The chain is built from TRBV14 and TRBJ2-3; no clear D gene. Germline lookup yields CDR1 SGHDN and CDR2 FVKESK. V lost 3 bases to trimming and J lost 4 bases, with 14 bases between them. The length of the CDR3 is 15 residues. CDR3 sequence reads: CASSQWDGQSDTQYF. CDR3 bases: TGTGCCAGCAGCCAGTGGGATGGTCAGTCAGATACGCAGTATTTT. Full variable domain (outside the CDR3, taken from reference TRBV14 and TRBJ2-3): EAGVTQFPSHSVIEKGQTVTLRCDPISGHDNLYWYRRVMGKEIKFLLHFVKESKQDESGMPNNRFLAERTGGTYSTLKVQPAELEDSGVYFCASSQWDGQSDTQYFGPGTRLTVL.

In this sample, this clone turned up a few times. The rearrangement links TRBV7-2 to TRBJ1-1, with a weak D call TRBD1 (5 bases). The CDR3 is 14 amino acids. Trimming left V 3 bases short and J 4 bases short, with 12 bases between. Germline V gene lookup returns CDR1 SGHTA and CDR2 FQGNSA. DNA for the CDR3: TGTGCCAGCAGCTTGCGGACAACGCGCACTGAAGCTTTCTTT. Its translation is CASSLRTTRTEAFF.